The sequence of this T cell receptor (beta chain) was determined in a study of blood T cell repertoires in COVID-19. All enrollees were roughly 18 to 95 years old and from roughly 22 US areas. Assignment of participants to cohorts was predicated upon participant-reported clinical history. In Cohort 3, a recovered donor had either two negative PCRs, clearance, or symptom resolution. The CDR3 covers 14 residues. Germline V gives CDR1 LGHDT, CDR2 YNNKEL (reference sequence). The V end lost 1 base, the J end lost 1 base, and 7 bases lay between the germline ends. Clones were read by immunoSEQ multiplex PCR, and TCRdb kept only the in-frame ones, dropping some. Among approximately 300,000 clones listed, over 75% were seen once.

Material: PBMCs or T cells enriched from blood (not recorded which). The clonotype comes from a woman younger than 45 who had recovered from COVID-19. The chain has TRBV3-1 (or the pseudogene TRBV3-2) and TRBJ1-1, with D maybe TRBD1 (6 bases). In DNA form, the CDR3 reads TGTGCCAGCAGCCAAGTACAGGGGAACACTGAAGCTTTCTTT. This sequence encodes CASSQVQGNTEAFF.